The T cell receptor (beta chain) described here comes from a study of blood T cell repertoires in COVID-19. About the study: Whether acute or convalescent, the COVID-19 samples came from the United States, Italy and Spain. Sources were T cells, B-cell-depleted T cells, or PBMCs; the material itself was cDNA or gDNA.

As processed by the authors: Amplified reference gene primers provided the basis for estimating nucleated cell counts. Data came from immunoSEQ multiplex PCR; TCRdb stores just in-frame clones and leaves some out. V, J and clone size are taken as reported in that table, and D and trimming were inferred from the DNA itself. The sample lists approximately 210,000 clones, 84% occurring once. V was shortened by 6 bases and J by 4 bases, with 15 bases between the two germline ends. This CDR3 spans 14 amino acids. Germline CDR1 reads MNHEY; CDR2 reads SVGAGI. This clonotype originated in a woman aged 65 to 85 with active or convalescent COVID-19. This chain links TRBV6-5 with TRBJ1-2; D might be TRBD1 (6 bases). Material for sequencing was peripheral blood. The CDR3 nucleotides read TGTGCCAGCAGCGCGGGGGGGGGCCTCTATGGCTACACCTTC. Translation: CASSAGGGLYGYTF.